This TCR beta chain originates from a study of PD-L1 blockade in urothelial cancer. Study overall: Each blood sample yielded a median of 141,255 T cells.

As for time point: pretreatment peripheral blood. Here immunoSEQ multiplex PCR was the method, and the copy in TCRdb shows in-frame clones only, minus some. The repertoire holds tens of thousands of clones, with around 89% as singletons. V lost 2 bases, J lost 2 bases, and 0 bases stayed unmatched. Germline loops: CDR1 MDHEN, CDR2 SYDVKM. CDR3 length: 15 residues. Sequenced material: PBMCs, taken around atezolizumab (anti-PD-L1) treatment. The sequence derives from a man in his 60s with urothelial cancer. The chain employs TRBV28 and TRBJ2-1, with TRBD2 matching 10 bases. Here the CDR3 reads CASSLSGRAYNEQFF. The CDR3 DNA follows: TGTGCCAGCAGTTTAAGCGGGAGGGCCTACAATGAGCAGTTCTTC.